This section outlines one T cell receptor (beta chain) sequence together with its context. The V gene's germline CDR1 is SGHAT and CDR2 FQNNGV. The CDR3 loop spans 14 amino acids. V was clipped by 5 bases and J by 0 bases, with 8 bases between them. The repertoire was sequenced with immunoSEQ multiplex PCR; TCRdb's copy has only in-frame clones and lacks some. The data hold about 81,000 clones, with around 95% observed a single time. The data stem from a study of T cell changes during pregnancy in multiple sclerosis. This chain connects TRBV11-2 to TRBJ1-3; D gene uncertain. The starting material was peripheral blood, obtained in the third trimester of pregnancy. The sequence was collected from a female donor in good health, enrolled as a control in a pregnancy study. The DNA for the CDR3 is TGTGCCAGCAGCCTACCCTTCTCTGGAAACACCATATATTTT. As protein: CASSLPFSGNTIYF.